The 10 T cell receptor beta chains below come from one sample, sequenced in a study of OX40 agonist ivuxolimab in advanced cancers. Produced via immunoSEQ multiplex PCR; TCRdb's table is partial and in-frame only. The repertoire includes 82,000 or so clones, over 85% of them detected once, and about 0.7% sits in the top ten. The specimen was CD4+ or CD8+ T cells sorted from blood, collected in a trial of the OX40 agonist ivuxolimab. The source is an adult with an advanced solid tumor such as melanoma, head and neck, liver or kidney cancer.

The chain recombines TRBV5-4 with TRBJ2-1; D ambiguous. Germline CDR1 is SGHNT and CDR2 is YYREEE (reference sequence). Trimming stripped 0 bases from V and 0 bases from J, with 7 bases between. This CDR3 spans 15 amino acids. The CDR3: CASSLDSSSYNEQFF. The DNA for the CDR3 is TGTGCCAGCAGCTTGGACAGTAGCTCCTACAATGAGCAGTTCTTC. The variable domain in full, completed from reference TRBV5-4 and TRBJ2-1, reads ETGVTQSPTHLIKTRGQQVTLRCSSQSGHNTVSWYQQALGQGPQFIFQYYREEENGRGNFPPRFSGLQFPNYSSELNVNALELDDSALYLCASSLDSSSYNEQFFGPGTRLTVL.

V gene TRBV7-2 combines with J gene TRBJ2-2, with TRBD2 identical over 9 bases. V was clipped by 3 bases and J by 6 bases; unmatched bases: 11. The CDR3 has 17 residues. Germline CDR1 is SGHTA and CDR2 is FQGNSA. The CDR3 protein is CASSLTSGGQGSGELFF. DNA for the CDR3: TGTGCCAGCAGCTTGACTAGCGGAGGCCAAGGATCCGGGGAGCTGTTTTTT.

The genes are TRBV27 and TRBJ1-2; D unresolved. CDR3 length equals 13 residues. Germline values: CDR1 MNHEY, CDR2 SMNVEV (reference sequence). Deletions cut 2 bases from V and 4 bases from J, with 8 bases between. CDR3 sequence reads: CASSLRSSYGYTF. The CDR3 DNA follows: TGTGCCAGCAGTTTACGTAGCTCCTATGGCTACACCTTC.

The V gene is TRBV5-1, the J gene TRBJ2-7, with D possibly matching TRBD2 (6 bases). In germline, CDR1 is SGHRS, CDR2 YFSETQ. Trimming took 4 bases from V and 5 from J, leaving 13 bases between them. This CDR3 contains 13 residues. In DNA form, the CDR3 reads TGCGCCAGCAGCACGGCGGGAAGGGACGAGCAGTACTTC. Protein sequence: CASSTAGRDEQYF.

CDR3 sequence reads: CASSLERPATNEKLFF. The CDR3 DNA reads TGTGCCAGCAGCTTGGAGCGGCCCGCAACTAATGAAAAACTGTTTTTT. This chain connects TRBV5-4 to TRBJ1-4; D not resolved. CDR3 length equals 16 residues. V was shortened by 0 bases and J by 0 bases, with 9 bases between the two germline ends. Germline V gives CDR1 SGHNT, CDR2 YYREEE (reference sequence).

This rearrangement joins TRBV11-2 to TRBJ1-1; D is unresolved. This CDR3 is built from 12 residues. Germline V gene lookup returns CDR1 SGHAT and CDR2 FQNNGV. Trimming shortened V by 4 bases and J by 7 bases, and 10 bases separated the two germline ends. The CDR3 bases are TGTGCCAGCAGCTCCCAATTGGGTGAAGCTTTCTTT. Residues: CASSSQLGEAFF.

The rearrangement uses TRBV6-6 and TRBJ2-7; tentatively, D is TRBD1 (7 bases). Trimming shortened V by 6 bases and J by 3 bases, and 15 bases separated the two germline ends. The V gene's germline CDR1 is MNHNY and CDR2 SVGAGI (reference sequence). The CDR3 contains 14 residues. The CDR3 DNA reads TGTGCCAGCAGGTCCAGGGGGGAAGTCTACGAGCAGTACTTC. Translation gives CASRSRGEVYEQYF.

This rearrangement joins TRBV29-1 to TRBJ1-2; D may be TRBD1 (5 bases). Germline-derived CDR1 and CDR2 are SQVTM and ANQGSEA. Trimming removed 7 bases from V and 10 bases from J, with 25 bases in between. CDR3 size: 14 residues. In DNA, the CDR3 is TGCAGCGCTTTCCACCGGGACCCCGTCGTTATCTACACCTTC. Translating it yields CSAFHRDPVVIYTF.

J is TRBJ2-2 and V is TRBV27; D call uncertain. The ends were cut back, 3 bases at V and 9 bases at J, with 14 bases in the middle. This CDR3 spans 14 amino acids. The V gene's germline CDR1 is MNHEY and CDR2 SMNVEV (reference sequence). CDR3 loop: CASSFSAAARELFF. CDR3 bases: TGTGCCAGCAGTTTTTCGGCCGCGGCCAGGGAGCTGTTTTTT.

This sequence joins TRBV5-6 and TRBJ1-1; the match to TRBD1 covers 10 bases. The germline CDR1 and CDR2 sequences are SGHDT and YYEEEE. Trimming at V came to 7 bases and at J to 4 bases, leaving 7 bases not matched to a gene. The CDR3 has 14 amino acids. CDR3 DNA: TGTGCCAGCTGGTCCCGGGACAGGGGCACTGAAGCTTTCTTT. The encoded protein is CASWSRDRGTEAFF.